A single sample is the source of the 5 T cell receptor beta chains below, sequenced in a study of T cells expressing NK-cell markers. TCRdb reworked the 5' RACE reads into one entry per CDR3 protein, no DNA. The repertoire shows about 400,000 distinct CDR3 sequences; the top ten hold around 11%. Input material: blood T cells: a sorted CD56 or NKG2C T cell subset, CD4+ or CD8+ T cells, or bulk PBMC T cells (not recorded which). Source of these receptors: a woman in her forties or fifties in good health.

The rearrangement links TRBV20-1 to TRBJ2-3; lacking DNA, the TRBD2 call made by TCRdb goes unchecked. This CDR3 is built from 14 residues. In germline, CDR1 is DFQATT, CDR2 SNEGSKA (reference sequence). The CDR3 region is CSIGGLQGADTQYF.

The rearrangement joins TRBV28 to TRBJ2-1; TCRdb names TRBD2, which stays unverified in the absence of DNA. The CDR3 runs 15 residues. Per the germline V gene, CDR1 is MDHEN and CDR2 is SYDVKM. This chain's CDR3 is CASATDSVRGGEQFF.

J is TRBJ2-7 and V is TRBV29-1; the D call of TRBD1 rests on TCRdb alone, since no DNA is present to check it. Germline V gene sequence: CDR1 SQVTM, CDR2 ANQGSEA. The CDR3 is 13 amino acids. CDR3 protein: CSVGWGQGNEQYF.

The chain is built from TRBV20-1 and TRBJ2-1; the D gene TCRdb calls, TRBD2, cannot be checked with no DNA. The CDR3 is 12 residues long. From germline, CDR1 is DFQATT and CDR2 SNEGSKA (reference sequence). The CDR3 here is CSEGGPGNEQFF.

The chain couples TRBV12-3 or TRBV12-4 to TRBJ2-5; TCRdb designates TRBD1, a call that cannot be tested without DNA. The CDR3 is made up of 17 amino acids. The chain's CDR3 is CASSLKSARGFSVTQYF.